This TCR beta chain originates from a study of blood T cell repertoires in COVID-19. Whole-study context: PBMCs, B-cell-depleted T cells, or T cells were the source of the cDNA or gDNA that made up the material.

Germline V CDR1 and CDR2: WSHSY, SAAADI. V dropped 7 bases and J dropped 3; count of bases not matched to a gene: 7. The CDR3 is 15 amino acids. The repertoire was sequenced with immunoSEQ multiplex PCR; TCRdb's copy has only in-frame clones and lacks some. The top ten clones hold roughly 12% of a sample with about 190,000 clones, 70% to 80% of them seen once. The source is a man aged 45 to 65 who had recovered from COVID-19. The chain recombines TRBV10-2 with TRBJ1-2, with 11 bases fitting TRBD1. Input material: peripheral blood. The CDR3, as DNA: TGCGCCAGCACCCCGGGACAGGGGGTTCACTATGGCTACACCTTC. Its protein is CASTPGQGVHYGYTF.